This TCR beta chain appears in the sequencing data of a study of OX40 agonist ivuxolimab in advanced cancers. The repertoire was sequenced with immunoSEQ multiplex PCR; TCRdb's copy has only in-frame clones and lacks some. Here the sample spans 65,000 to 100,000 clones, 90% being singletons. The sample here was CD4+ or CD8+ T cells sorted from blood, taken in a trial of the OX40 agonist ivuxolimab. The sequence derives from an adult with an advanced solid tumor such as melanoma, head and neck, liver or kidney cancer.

CDR3 protein: CAISALDFNYGYTF. CDR3 DNA: TGTGCCATCAGTGCTCTGGACTTTAACTATGGCTACACCTTC. The genes are TRBV10-3 and TRBJ1-2; D gene unclear. The CDR3 has 14 residues. Trimming stripped 4 bases from V and 1 base from J, with 10 bases between. The germline gives CDR1 ENHRY, CDR2 SYGVKD.